The source of this TCR beta chain is a study of response to subunit inactivated influenza vaccine. This clonotype was found a few times. Its target is not known. Germline CDR1 DFQATT, CDR2 SNEGSKA (reference sequence). This CDR3 is 15 amino acids long. The V gene end was trimmed by 4 bases and the J gene end by 2 bases; junction bases not matched to a gene: 7. Each CDR3 protein gets one entry after TCRdb re-called the RT-PCR reads with MiXCR. Found here are fewer than 600,000 distinct CDR3 sequences, more than 7% of them singletons; the top ten hold about an eighth. General study results and limits: The authors proposed limited new T cell recruitment per seasonal influenza vaccination.

V is TRBV20-1 and J is TRBJ2-3; 9 bases agree with TRBD1. Sequencing was performed on PBMCs from blood, taken around 25 months after vaccination. This sequence was found in a man aged 45 to 70 who received an inactivated influenza vaccine. The CDR3: CSATTGTGPTDTQYF. In nucleotides, the CDR3 is TGCAGTGCTACCACTGGGACAGGGCCCACAGATACGCAGTATTTT.